This TCR beta chain was sequenced for a study of blood T cell repertoires in COVID-19. How the authors handled the data: Estimates of nucleated cell counts were drawn from the amplification of reference gene primers. The method was immunoSEQ multiplex PCR; TCRdb's version includes in-frame clones alone and lacks a portion of them. Clone size and the V and J calls come from that table; the DNA yielded D and trimming. Among 200,000 or so clones listed, roughly 79% were seen once. Sample: peripheral blood. The receptor comes from a woman older than 75 with COVID-19, enrolled during active disease.

CDR3 in DNA: TGTGCCAGCAGTTACTCGGGACTAGCTGGTGGGGAGCAGTTCTTC. Protein sequence: CASSYSGLAGGEQFF. The rearrangement joins TRBV6-5 to TRBJ2-1, with 9 bases that match TRBD2. The CDR3 spans 15 residues. Germline CDR1 reads MNHEY; CDR2 reads SVGAGI. Trimming took 0 bases from V and 10 from J; bases not matched to a gene: 7.